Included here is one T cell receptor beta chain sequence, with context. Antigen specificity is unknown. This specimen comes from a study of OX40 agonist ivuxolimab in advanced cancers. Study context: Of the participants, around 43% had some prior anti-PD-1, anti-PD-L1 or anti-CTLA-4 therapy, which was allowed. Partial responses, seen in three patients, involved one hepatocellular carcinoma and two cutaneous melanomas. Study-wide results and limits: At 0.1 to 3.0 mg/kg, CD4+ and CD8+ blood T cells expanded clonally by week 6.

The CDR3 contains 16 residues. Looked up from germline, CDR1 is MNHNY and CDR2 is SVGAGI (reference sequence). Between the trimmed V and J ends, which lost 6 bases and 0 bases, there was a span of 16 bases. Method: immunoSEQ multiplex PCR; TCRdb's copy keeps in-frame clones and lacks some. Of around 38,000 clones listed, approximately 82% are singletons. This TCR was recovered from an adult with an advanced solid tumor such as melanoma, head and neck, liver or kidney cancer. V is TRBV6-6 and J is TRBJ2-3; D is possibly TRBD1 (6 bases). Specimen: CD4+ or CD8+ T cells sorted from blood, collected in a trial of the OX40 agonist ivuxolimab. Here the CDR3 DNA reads TGTGCCAGCAGCCGAGGACAGTTCTCTAGCACAGATACGCAGTATTTT. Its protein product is CASSRGQFSSTDTQYF.